Reported below is one T cell receptor beta chain. As originally analysed: Estimated nucleated cell counts came from reference gene primer amplification. Only in-frame clones appear in the TCRdb table, and some are missing; sequencing was by immunoSEQ multiplex PCR. The DNA gave D and trimming, while V, J and clone size come from that table. This table has approximately 90,000 clones, approximately 88% appearing once. The sample comes from a study of blood T cell repertoires in COVID-19. Across the study: The study drew acute and convalescent COVID-19 samples from the United States, Italy and Spain. PBMCs, B-cell-depleted T cells, or T cells were the source of the cDNA or gDNA that made up the material.

The receptor was isolated from a woman in her seventies with acute or convalescent COVID-19. The sample consisted of peripheral blood.

The CDR3, as DNA: TGTGCCAGCAGAGTCTCAGGGAACACTGAAGCTTTCTTT. Translated, it gives CASRVSGNTEAFF. The J gene is TRBJ1-1, the V gene TRBV6-4; D gene uncertain. The CDR3 spans 13 residues. Germline lookup yields CDR1 MRHNA and CDR2 SNTAGT. Trimming took 6 bases from V and 1 from J, leaving 9 bases between them.